This entry lists 9 T cell receptor beta chains sequenced from one sample in a study of blood T cell repertoires in COVID-19. TCRdb keeps only in-frame clones here, not all; method: immunoSEQ multiplex PCR. The repertoire has about 270,000 clones, around nine tenths of them found once; the top ten carry roughly 8.5%. The sample comprised peripheral blood. The receptor set was obtained from a man between 40 and 49 years old with active or convalescent COVID-19.

This sequence joins TRBV3-1 (or the pseudogene TRBV3-2) and TRBJ1-5; 7 nucleotides align to TRBD1. CDR3 length: 15 residues. The ends lost 3 bases at V and 4 bases at J; junction bases unmatched: 6. Germline CDR1 is LGHDT and CDR2 is YNNKEL (reference sequence). The CDR3 DNA reads as TGTGCCAGCAGCCAGGACGGGACAGAAAATCAGCCCCAGCATTTT. The encoded protein is CASSQDGTENQPQHF.

Only a few counts were recorded for this clone. In nucleotides, the CDR3 is TGTGCCAGTAGTAGAGGGGGCGCGAGGGCTGAAGCTTTCTTT. Translated: CASSRGGARAEAFF. The V call is TRBV19, the J call TRBJ1-1; TRBD1 agrees at 7 bases. The germline V gene has CDR1 LNHDA and CDR2 SQIVND (reference sequence). V lost 4 bases to trimming and J lost 6 bases; unmatched junction nucleotides: 8. The CDR3 sequence is 14 residues long.

This clone was seen a few times. The chain employs TRBV28 and TRBJ2-7, with 7 bases fitting TRBD1. Germline V gives CDR1 MDHEN, CDR2 SYDVKM. With V trimmed by 5 bases and J by 2 bases, 9 bases remained unmatched. The CDR3 loop spans 15 amino acids. CDR3 in amino acids: CASSPTGNSPYEQYF. The DNA of the CDR3 is TGTGCCAGCAGTCCGACAGGGAATAGTCCCTACGAGCAGTACTTC.

The rearrangement uses TRBV12-5 and TRBJ1-2; possibly TRBD1 for D (6 bases). V lost 0 bases to trimming and J lost 4 bases, with 9 bases between them. Germline CDR1 is LGHNT and CDR2 is FRNRAP. The CDR3 totals 14 residues. The CDR3 loop is CASGLVTGSYGYTF. The DNA of the CDR3 is TGTGCTAGTGGTTTGGTAACAGGGAGCTATGGCTACACCTTC.

The gene calls are TRBV6-2 or TRBV6-3 and TRBJ2-3; TRBD2 agrees at 7 bases. Trimming took 2 bases from V and 6 from J; bases not matched to a gene: 2. CDR1 and CDR2 (germline): MNHEY, SVGEGT. This CDR3 comprises 13 residues. The DNA of the CDR3 is TGTGCCAGCAGTTACGTCGGGGGGGATACGCAGTATTTT. Its translation is CASSYVGGDTQYF.

The chain uses TRBV28 and TRBJ2-1, with TRBD1 identical over 8 bases. J lost 2 bases, V lost 7 bases, and 4 bases had no gene match. The CDR3 sequence is 14 residues long. Germline CDR1 is MDHEN and CDR2 is SYDVKM. CDR3 in amino acids: CASIRGQTYNEQFF. CDR3 coding DNA: TGTGCCAGCATCAGGGGGCAAACCTACAATGAGCAGTTCTTC.

The chain carries TRBV5-5 and TRBJ2-1; 7 bases are a match to TRBD2. Germline values: CDR1 SGHKS, CDR2 YYEKEE (reference sequence). Unmatched junction bases numbered 4, after V lost 4 bases and J lost 6 bases. The CDR3 loop spans 13 amino acids. CDR3 bases: TGTGCCAGCAGCCACACGGGGGGCAATGAGCAGTTCTTC. As protein: CASSHTGGNEQFF.

The rearrangement links TRBV28 to TRBJ1-6; 9 bases fit TRBD1. J lost 8 bases, V lost 8 bases, and 4 bases had no gene match. Germline CDR1 reads MDHEN; CDR2 reads SYDVKM. CDR3 length: 13 amino acids. The CDR3 here is CASGTGWDSPLHF. CDR3 nucleotides: TGTGCCAGCGGGACAGGGTGGGATTCACCCCTCCACTTT.

The rearrangement joins TRBV2 to TRBJ1-1; D not resolved. The ends were cut back, 4 bases at V and 7 bases at J, with 7 bases in the middle. The CDR3 has 11 amino acids. Germline V gene sequence: CDR1 SNHLY, CDR2 FYNNEI. CDR3 in DNA: TGTGCCAGCAGTGTGGAGTTTGAAGCTTTCTTT. This codes for CASSVEFEAFF.